This T cell receptor beta chain originates from a study of cytomegalovirus exposure and HLA in healthy donors. Study results and caveats: When analyzed later, the rates of TCR association showed variation by HLA locus, with DRB1 the most and HLA-C the fewest.

In regard to this clone: What it recognizes is unknown.

With 5 bases clipped from V and 5 bases from J, the junction kept 4 bases outside the gene matches. CDR3 length: 14 residues. Germline CDR1 and CDR2: MNHNY and SVGAGI (reference sequence). PCR used 60 Vbeta primers and 13 Jbeta primers. Clones were sequenced by immunoSEQ multiplex PCR, and TCRdb holds only the in-frame ones, with some missing. Seen here are around 190,000 clones, around 82% observed once, and the top ten hold approximately 2.5%. The receptor comes from a man aged 55 to 70 in good health and CMV-seronegative. Sequencing was performed on PBMCs. The chain links TRBV6-6 to TRBJ2-2, with 8 nucleotides matching TRBD2. CDR3 bases: TGTGCCAGCAGTGAGCGGGGGTTTACCGGGGAGCTGTTTTTT. Translation: CASSERGFTGELFF.